The clone carrying this T cell receptor beta chain was counted ten times or more. The sample belongs to a study of neurological immune-mediated disorders. cDNA synthesis was performed by 5'RACE with 10-nucleotide random UMIs. TCRdb recomputed calls from the 5' RACE reads with MiXCR, one row per CDR3 protein. The sample comprises about 20,000 distinct CDR3 sequences, around 15% of which are singletons, and more than 14% rests with the top ten. The unsorted libraries were produced from 2 million PBMCs held at -80 C. The clonotype comes from a female donor with HTLV-1-associated myelopathy (HAM/TSP). Material for sequencing was PBMCs.

CDR3 sequence: CASSPAGNNYGYTF. CDR3 nucleotides: TGTGCCAGCTCACCTGCTGGGAACAACTATGGCTACACCTTC. The chain carries TRBV18 and TRBJ1-2, with D hard to call. Germline V CDR1 and CDR2: KGHSH, LQKENI. The CDR3 contains 14 residues. V was pared by 3 bases and J by 2 bases, with 10 bases between. The full variable domain, with the rest looked up from reference TRBV18 and TRBJ1-2, is NAGVMQNPRHLVRRRGQEARLRCSPMKGHSHVYWYRQLPEEGLKFMVYLQKENIIDESGMPKERFSAEFPKEGPSILRIQQVVRGDSAAYFCASSPAGNNYGYTFGSGTRLTVV.